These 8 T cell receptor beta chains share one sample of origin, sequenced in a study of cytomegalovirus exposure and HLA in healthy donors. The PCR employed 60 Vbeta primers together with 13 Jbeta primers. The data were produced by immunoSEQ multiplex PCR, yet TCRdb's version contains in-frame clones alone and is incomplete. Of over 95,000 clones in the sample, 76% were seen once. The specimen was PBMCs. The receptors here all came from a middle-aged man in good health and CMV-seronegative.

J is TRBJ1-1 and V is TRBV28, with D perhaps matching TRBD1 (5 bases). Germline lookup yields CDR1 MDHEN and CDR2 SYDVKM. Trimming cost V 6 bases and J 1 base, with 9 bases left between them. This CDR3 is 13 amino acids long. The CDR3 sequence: CASRGGQNTEAFF. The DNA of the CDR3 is TGTGCCAGCAGGGGCGGACAGAACACTGAAGCTTTCTTT.

The CDR3 sequence is CASSLKGPRGDTDTQYF. For the CDR3, the DNA is TGTGCCAGCAGCTTAAAGGGTCCGCGGGGGGACACAGATACGCAGTATTTT. The chain combines TRBV7-3 with TRBJ2-3; 8 bases are shared with TRBD2. The CDR3 runs 17 residues. Germline V gene sequence: CDR1 SGHTA, CDR2 FQGTGA. J lost 2 bases, V lost 1 base, and 8 bases had no gene match.

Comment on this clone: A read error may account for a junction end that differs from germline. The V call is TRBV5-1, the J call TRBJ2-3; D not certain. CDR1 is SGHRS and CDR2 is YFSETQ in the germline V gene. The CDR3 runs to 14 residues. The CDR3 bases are TGCGCCAACAGCTTGGAGAGCCTTACAGATACGCAGTATTTT. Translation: CANSLESLTDTQYF.

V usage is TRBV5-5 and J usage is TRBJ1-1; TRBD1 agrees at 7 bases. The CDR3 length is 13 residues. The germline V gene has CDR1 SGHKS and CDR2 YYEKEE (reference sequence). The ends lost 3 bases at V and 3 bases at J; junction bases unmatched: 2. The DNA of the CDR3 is TGTGCCAGCAGCTCGGGACAGCACACTGAAGCTTTCTTT. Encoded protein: CASSSGQHTEAFF.

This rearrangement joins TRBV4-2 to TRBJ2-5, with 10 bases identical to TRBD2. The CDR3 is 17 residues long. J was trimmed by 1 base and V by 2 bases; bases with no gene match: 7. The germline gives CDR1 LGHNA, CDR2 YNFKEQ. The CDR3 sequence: CASSQLNSGGTQETQYF. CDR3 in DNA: TGTGCCAGCAGCCAACTTAATAGCGGGGGGACCCAAGAGACCCAGTACTTC.

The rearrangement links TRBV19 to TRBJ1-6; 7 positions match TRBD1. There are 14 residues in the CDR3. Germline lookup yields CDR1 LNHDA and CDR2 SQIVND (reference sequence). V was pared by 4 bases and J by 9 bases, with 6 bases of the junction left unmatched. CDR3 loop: CASSKDRNPSPLHF. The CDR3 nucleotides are TGTGCCAGTAGTAAGGACAGGAACCCTTCACCCCTCCACTTT.

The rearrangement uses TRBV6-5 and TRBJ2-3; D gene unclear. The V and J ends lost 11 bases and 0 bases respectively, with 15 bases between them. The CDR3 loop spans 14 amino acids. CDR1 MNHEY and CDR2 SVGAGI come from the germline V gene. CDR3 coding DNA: TGTGCCTCCGCTCTGGCGGCTAGCACAGATACGCAGTATTTT. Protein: CASALAASTDTQYF.

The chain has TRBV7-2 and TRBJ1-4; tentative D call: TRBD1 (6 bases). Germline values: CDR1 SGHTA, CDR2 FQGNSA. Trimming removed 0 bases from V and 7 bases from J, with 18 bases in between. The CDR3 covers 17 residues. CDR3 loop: CASSLAGGQRFGEKLFF. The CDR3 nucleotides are TGTGCCAGCAGCTTAGCAGGTGGACAGCGGTTCGGTGAAAAACTGTTTTTT.